What follows are 25 T cell receptor beta chains derived from one specimen sequenced in a study of blood T cell repertoires in COVID-19. Method: immunoSEQ multiplex PCR; TCRdb's copy keeps in-frame clones and lacks some. In the table there are about 140,000 clones, over 70% of which are singletons. Sequencing was carried out using peripheral blood. These receptors originate from a woman aged 55-69 years with acute or convalescent COVID-19.

J is TRBJ2-7 and V is TRBV27, with D possibly TRBD2 on 6 matching bases. Germline V gene data show CDR1 as MNHEY and CDR2 as SMNVEV (reference sequence). The CDR3 has 16 residues. V dropped 4 bases and J dropped 2 bases, with 18 bases sitting between them. This chain's CDR3 is CASSSRAGTQAYEQYF. CDR3 in DNA: TGTGCCAGCAGTTCAAGGGCGGGGACTCAAGCCTACGAGCAGTACTTC.

The sample holds a few counts of this clone. The rearrangement joins TRBV18 to TRBJ2-1, with 10 bases aligning to TRBD2. This CDR3 is built from 15 residues. The V gene's germline CDR1 is KGHSH and CDR2 LQKENI. Trimming removed 0 bases from V and 9 bases from J; junction bases left unmatched: 5. The CDR3, as DNA: TGTGCCAGCTCACCACCCCGGACTAGCGGTGGTGAGCAGTTCTTC. Translating gives CASSPPRTSGGEQFF.

CDR3 in DNA: TGTGCCAGCAGTCGCGGACAGACCAGCTCCTACGAGCAGTACTTC. Translating it yields CASSRGQTSSYEQYF. The V and J genes are TRBV7-9 and TRBJ2-7, with D tentatively TRBD1 (6 bases). Trimming cost V 6 bases and J 0 bases, with 15 bases left between them. This CDR3 has 15 residues. Germline V lookup: CDR1 SEHNR, CDR2 FQNEAQ (reference sequence).

The sample holds one count of this clone. V usage is TRBV24-1 and J usage is TRBJ2-2, with a tentative D call TRBD1 (5 bases). Trimming left V 10 bases short and J 1 base short, with 9 bases between. The CDR3 length is 13 residues. The germline V gene has CDR1 KGHDR and CDR2 SFDVKD. CDR3 in amino acids: CATKTGNTGELFF. The CDR3 DNA reads TGTGCCACAAAAACAGGGAACACCGGGGAGCTGTTTTTT.

This rearrangement joins TRBV6-6 to TRBJ2-1, with D uncertain. The CDR3 contains 14 residues. Trimming removed 6 bases from V and 9 bases from J, with 18 bases in between. The germline gives CDR1 MNHNY, CDR2 SVGAGI (reference sequence). The CDR3 reads CASRRDGEGGEQFF. The CDR3 DNA is TGTGCCAGCAGACGAGACGGAGAAGGTGGTGAGCAGTTCTTC.

The V call is TRBV5-1, the J call TRBJ2-2; 14 nucleotides agree with TRBD2. V shed 7 bases and J 5 bases; nucleotides not matched to a gene: 10. This CDR3 is 17 amino acids long. The germline gives CDR1 SGHRS, CDR2 YFSETQ. The CDR3 here is CASAKGTSGSLTGELFF. The CDR3 nucleotides read TGCGCCAGCGCCAAGGGGACTAGCGGGAGTTTAACCGGGGAGCTGTTTTTT.

This chain connects TRBV6-5 to TRBJ1-2; D is perhaps TRBD1 (5 bases). V was shortened by 2 bases and J by 1 base, with 11 bases between the two germline ends. CDR1 is MNHEY, CDR2 SVGAGI, per germline. CDR3 size: 15 residues. CDR3 nucleotide sequence: TGTGCCAGCAGTTACCTTGGACAAGTTAACTATGGCTACACCTTC. This encodes CASSYLGQVNYGYTF.

This clone turned up a few times. The chain uses TRBV11-2 and TRBJ1-4; 7 bases line up with TRBD1. Germline CDR1 SGHAT, CDR2 FQNNGV. The CDR3 covers 17 residues. V lost 0 bases, J lost 1 base, and 5 bases stayed unmatched. CDR3 DNA sequence: TGTGCCAGCAGCTTAGAGTTAGGGGGCCGAACTAATGAAAAACTGTTTTTT. It encodes CASSLELGGRTNEKLFF.

The sample holds one count of this clone. The chain joins TRBV4-1 to TRBJ2-1, with TRBD1 matching 8 bases. V dropped 4 bases and J dropped 8; count of bases not matched to a gene: 7. This CDR3 contains 14 residues. CDR1 MGHRA and CDR2 YSYEKL come from the germline V gene. DNA of the CDR3: TGCGCCAGCAGCCCACTTGGACAGGGCTATGAGCAGTTCTTC. Residues: CASSPLGQGYEQFF.

In its sample, this clone was seen once. The V gene is TRBV24-1, the J gene TRBJ2-5; a weak D match, TRBD1 (5 bases). Germline V gives CDR1 KGHDR, CDR2 SFDVKD. CDR3 size: 17 residues. With 1 base removed from V and 3 bases from J, the gap between germline ends came to 17 bases. In nucleotides, the CDR3 is TGTGCCACCAGTGATTTCCCCACGTGGGTAGGGGAAGAGACCCAGTACTTC. Translation: CATSDFPTWVGEETQYF.

CDR3 sequence (DNA): TGTGCCAGCAGGGATCAGGGGGCGGTGGAGCCCCAGCATTTT. Translation: CASRDQGAVEPQHF. This sequence joins TRBV27 and TRBJ1-5; 8 bases align to TRBD1. The CDR3 contains 14 residues. Germline V gene lookup returns CDR1 MNHEY and CDR2 SMNVEV (reference sequence). The J segment lost 8 bases and the V segment lost 6 bases, leaving 9 bases of the junction unmatched.

The J gene is TRBJ2-7, the V gene TRBV5-4; 8 nucleotides match TRBD1. CDR1 and CDR2 from the germline V gene are SGHNT and YYREEE (reference sequence). V dropped 3 bases and J dropped 3; count of bases not matched to a gene: 5. This CDR3 contains 14 residues. The DNA for the CDR3 is TGTGCCAGCAGCTACAGGGGGGCGAGCTACGAGCAGTACTTC. Its protein product is CASSYRGASYEQYF.

This clone was seen once. J is TRBJ1-2 and V is TRBV6-1; TRBD1 is a possible D gene (5 bases). CDR1 MNHNS and CDR2 SASEGT come from the germline V gene. The CDR3 is 17 amino acids. The V gene lost 4 bases and the J gene lost 4 bases, with 22 bases spanning the gap. CDR3 sequence (DNA): TGTGCCAGCAGTGGGAAGGGGATATGGTCGCCCTCCTATGGCTACACCTTC. Translating it yields CASSGKGIWSPSYGYTF.

The chain couples TRBV18 to TRBJ2-2, with TRBD1 as a possible D gene (6 bases). Between the trimmed V and J ends, which lost 4 bases and 4 bases, there was a span of 13 bases. The CDR3 contains 15 residues. The germline gives CDR1 KGHSH, CDR2 LQKENI. The CDR3 coding sequence is TGTGCCAGCTCACTTGTGACAGGAGTCACCGGGGAGCTGTTTTTT. The encoded protein is CASSLVTGVTGELFF.

The V gene is TRBV10-3, the J gene TRBJ2-1, with 7 nucleotides matching TRBD2. This CDR3 is 15 amino acids long. The ends lost 2 bases at V and 6 bases at J; junction bases unmatched: 7. Germline CDR1 ENHRY, CDR2 SYGVKD. This chain's CDR3 is CAISEGRAQFNEQFF. CDR3 nucleotides: TGTGCCATCAGTGAGGGGAGGGCCCAATTCAATGAGCAGTTCTTC.

The V call is TRBV6-5, the J call TRBJ1-2; TRBD1 matches at 7 bases. This CDR3 is built from 15 residues. Unmatched junction bases numbered 18, after V lost 8 bases and J lost 9 bases. Germline assignment: CDR1 MNHEY and CDR2 SVGAGI. The DNA for the CDR3 is TGTGCCAGCTGCCCCGGGACAGTTCATGTGCTCAGCTACACCTTC. This gives the protein CASCPGTVHVLSYTF.

V and J are TRBV5-6 and TRBJ2-2; the D gene is possibly TRBD2 (5 bases). This CDR3 comprises 16 residues. V shed 4 bases and J shed 3 bases, with 16 bases lying between them. Germline-derived CDR1 and CDR2 are SGHDT and YYEEEE. The CDR3 loop is CASSVARGADTGELFF. Here the CDR3 DNA reads TGTGCCAGCAGCGTGGCTCGGGGAGCGGACACCGGGGAGCTGTTTTTT. Based on the CDR3 plus reference TRBV5-6 and TRBJ2-2, the full variable domain is DAGVTQSPTHLIKTRGQQVTLRCSPKSGHDTVSWYQQALGQGPQFIFQYYEEEERQRGNFPDRFSGHQFPNYSSELNVNALLLGDSALYLCASSVARGADTGELFFGEGSRLTVL.

The chain joins TRBV10-3 to TRBJ2-3; TRBD1 is a possible D gene (7 bases). Germline assignment: CDR1 ENHRY and CDR2 SYGVKD. Deletions cut 6 bases from V and 3 bases from J, with 19 bases between. The length of the CDR3 is 16 residues. As DNA, the CDR3 is TGTGCCATCAGGGACTCAGGGGGGATTGGGACAGATACGCAGTATTTT. This translates into CAIRDSGGIGTDTQYF.

In this sample, this clone turned up a few times. The rearrangement uses TRBV27 and TRBJ2-6; D is possibly TRBD1 (6 bases). Germline-derived CDR1 and CDR2 are MNHEY and SMNVEV (reference sequence). Trimming cost V 5 bases and J 0 bases, with 20 bases left between them. The CDR3 contains 19 residues. The CDR3 region is CASSPPWGLGGSGANVLTF. The CDR3 bases are TGTGCCAGCAGTCCCCCCTGGGGGTTAGGGGGCTCTGGGGCCAACGTCCTGACTTTC.

The sample holds a few counts of this clone. The sample carries other DNA sequences with the same CDR3. The chain recombines TRBV3-1 (or the pseudogene TRBV3-2) with TRBJ1-4; D unclear. The CDR3 has 15 residues. Germline V gene sequence: CDR1 LGHDT, CDR2 YNNKEL (reference sequence). V was clipped by 2 bases and J by 1 base, with 8 bases between them. CDR3: CASSQRGLTNEKLFF. CDR3 in DNA: TGTGCCAGCAGCCAACGAGGACTAACTAATGAAAAACTGTTTTTT.

This rearrangement joins TRBV5-4 to TRBJ2-6; 9 bases match TRBD1. V gave up 0 bases and J gave up 2 bases; unmatched junction bases: 6. The germline gives CDR1 SGHNT, CDR2 YYREEE (reference sequence). This CDR3 comprises 18 residues. The CDR3: CASSLATGGMAGANVLTF. The DNA for the CDR3 is TGTGCCAGCAGCTTGGCGACAGGGGGTATGGCTGGGGCCAACGTCCTGACTTTC. Together with reference TRBV5-4 and TRBJ2-6, the CDR3 gives the full variable domain: ETGVTQSPTHLIKTRGQQVTLRCSSQSGHNTVSWYQQALGQGPQFIFQYYREEENGRGNFPPRFSGLQFPNYSSELNVNALELDDSALYLCASSLATGGMAGANVLTFGAGSRLTVL.

J is TRBJ2-1 and V is TRBV9; maybe TRBD1 (6 bases). The germline V gene encodes CDR1 SGDLS and CDR2 YYNGEE. The CDR3 runs to 13 residues. V lost 4 bases, J lost 7 bases, and 12 bases lay in between. CDR3 sequence (DNA): TGTGCCAGCAGCATCGGACAGACTAATGAGCAGTTCTTC. It translates to CASSIGQTNEQFF.

The V gene is TRBV28, the J gene TRBJ2-7; a weak D match, TRBD2 (6 bases). Deletions cut 5 bases from V and 1 base from J, with 9 bases between. The CDR3 runs to 13 residues. The germline gives CDR1 MDHEN, CDR2 SYDVKM. The CDR3 loop reads CASSLTSSYEQYF. The CDR3 DNA is TGTGCCAGCAGTCTGACTAGTTCCTACGAGCAGTACTTC.

V gene TRBV6-5 combines with J gene TRBJ2-1; 9 bases are a match to TRBD1. The ends lost 3 bases at V and 6 bases at J; junction bases unmatched: 9. Germline loops: CDR1 MNHEY, CDR2 SVGAGI. CDR3 length equals 16 residues. Here the CDR3 reads CASSYAGQGSSNEQFF. As DNA, the CDR3 is TGTGCCAGCAGTTATGCGGGACAGGGAAGCTCCAATGAGCAGTTCTTC.

This rearrangement joins TRBV11-2 to TRBJ2-2; D gene ambiguous. Germline V gene sequence: CDR1 SGHAT, CDR2 FQNNGV. The ends were cut back, 2 bases at V and 7 bases at J, with 5 bases in the middle. CDR3 length equals 12 residues. CDR3 in amino acids: CASSLSGGELFF. For the CDR3, the DNA is TGTGCCAGCAGCTTATCGGGCGGGGAGCTGTTTTTT.